These T cell receptor beta chains were read from a single sample in a study of T-cell reconstitution after alpha-beta-depleted transplantation in children. TCRdb reprocessed the PCR reads with MiXCR, giving one entry per CDR3 protein. The sample records about 300,000 distinct CDR3 sequences, around 10% being singletons. Sequenced material: PBMCs, taken before TCRalphabeta/CD19-depleted stem cell transplant. The receptors stem from a boy younger than two with acute myeloid leukemia, due to receive a stem cell transplant. Each CDR3 is given without its conserved first and last residue. Fields, in order: V gene, D gene, J gene, CDR3 protein. D genes are given only for firm matches.

>TRBV20-1|-|TRBJ1-2
SARDLDSQDGYT
>TRBV6-2/TRBV6-3|TRBD1|TRBJ1-1
ASSDDRVNTEAF
>TRBV4-1|-|TRBJ2-7
ASSQVEGQSYEQY
>TRBV5-6|-|TRBJ2-7
ASSLWSRSYEQY
>TRBV7-2|TRBD1|TRBJ1-2
ASSLAYRGGGYT
>TRBV9|TRBD1|TRBJ2-6
ASSPRTGRSGANVLT
>TRBV5-1|TRBD2|TRBJ2-7
ASSWGTSGSYEQY
>TRBV20-1|TRBD2|TRBJ2-7
SARLGGSYEQY
>TRBV7-9|TRBD1|TRBJ1-6
ASSLAYRGNSPLH
>TRBV29-1|-|TRBJ2-3
SVENITDTQY
>TRBV20-1|TRBD1|TRBJ2-7
SARPYWTGDPYEQY
>TRBV20-1|-|TRBJ2-5
SARTRRPGETQY
>TRBV12-3/TRBV12-4|-|TRBJ2-1
ASSSGPSYNEQF
>TRBV11-2|-|TRBJ2-7
ASSLEFPYEQY
>TRBV7-2|-|TRBJ1-1
ASSRSRNTEAF
>TRBV5-8|-|TRBJ2-1
ASSLGWTVAYNEQF
>TRBV6-2/TRBV6-3|-|TRBJ1-5
ASSLRDSRNQPQH
>TRBV6-1|TRBD1|TRBJ2-7
ASRETSRGREQY
>TRBV20-1|TRBD2|TRBJ2-1
SARGLAGGYYNEQF
>TRBV7-2|-|TRBJ2-7
ASSPRSGFSYEQY
>TRBV28|-|TRBJ2-7
ASSFPRDRYEQY
>TRBV3-1|TRBD1|TRBJ1-6
ASSQGGRGRKDSPLH
>TRBV11-2|-|TRBJ2-7
ASSLEEGAYEQY
>TRBV12-3/TRBV12-4|-|TRBJ1-2
ASSQGEPYGYT
>TRBV12-3/TRBV12-4|-|TRBJ2-1
ASSRLKRSEQF
>TRBV5-1|-|TRBJ2-1
ASIDEQF
>TRBV12-3/TRBV12-4|TRBD2|TRBJ2-1
ASTSGRRNEQF
>TRBV6-1|TRBD1|TRBJ2-7
ASSQDRTGAYEQY
>TRBV25-1|TRBD2|TRBJ2-3
ASRRAGVGDTQY
>TRBV7-9|-|TRBJ2-7
ASSSVSTYEQY
>TRBV7-2|-|TRBJ1-2
ASSSEWNGYT
>TRBV5-4|TRBD1|TRBJ2-7
ASSLPGQPSYEQY
>TRBV10-3|TRBD1|TRBJ2-7
AISRDRGPPEQY
>TRBV7-6|-|TRBJ2-2
ASSLWVQGNTGELF
>TRBV6-1|TRBD2|TRBJ2-4
ASSPGLVGIQY
>TRBV5-6|-|TRBJ2-3
ASSYFRDTFFTDTQY
>TRBV20-1|-|TRBJ2-7
SARVGLGLTEQY
>TRBV12-3/TRBV12-4|TRBD1|TRBJ1-1
ASTTGGDTEAF
>TRBV5-5|-|TRBJ2-3
ATQGLTDTQY
>TRBV20-1|-|TRBJ1-2
SARGGAVYGYT
>TRBV5-1|TRBD1|TRBJ2-5
ATSPRGQGQETQY
>TRBV2|-|TRBJ2-1
ASALGLHCNEQF
>TRBV20-1|-|TRBJ2-6
SARDSGANVLT
>TRBV2|-|TRBJ2-3
ASSDGPWWRHVHPDTQY
>TRBV15|TRBD1|TRBJ1-6
ATSTRGITPLH
>TRBV28|-|TRBJ2-1
ASSFVTLSNEQF
>TRBV6-5|-|TRBJ1-1
ASSYGAMGKKNTEAF
>TRBV30|TRBD1|TRBJ1-5
AWSSQGNQPQH